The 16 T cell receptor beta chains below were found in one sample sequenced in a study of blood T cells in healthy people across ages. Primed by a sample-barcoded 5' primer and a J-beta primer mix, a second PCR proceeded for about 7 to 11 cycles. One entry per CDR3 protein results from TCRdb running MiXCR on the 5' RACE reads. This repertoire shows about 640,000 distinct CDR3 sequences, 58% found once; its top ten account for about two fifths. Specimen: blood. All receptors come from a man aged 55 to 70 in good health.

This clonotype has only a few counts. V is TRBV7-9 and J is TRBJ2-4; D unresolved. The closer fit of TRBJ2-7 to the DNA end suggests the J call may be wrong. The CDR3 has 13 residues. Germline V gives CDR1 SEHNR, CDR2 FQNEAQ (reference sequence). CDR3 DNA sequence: TGTGCCAGCAGCTTACTTGGGGTCTACGAGCAGTACTTC. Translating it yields CASSLLGVYEQYF.

CDR3 bases: TGCAGTGCTTTTGAAGGGGGCAATCAGCCCCAGCATTTT. Translation gives CSAFEGGNQPQHF. The chain couples TRBV20-1 to TRBJ1-5; weak D call: TRBD1 (5 bases). Trimming removed 5 bases from V and 2 bases from J, with 10 bases in between. This CDR3 is built from 13 residues. CDR1 DFQATT and CDR2 SNEGSKA come from the germline V gene (reference sequence).

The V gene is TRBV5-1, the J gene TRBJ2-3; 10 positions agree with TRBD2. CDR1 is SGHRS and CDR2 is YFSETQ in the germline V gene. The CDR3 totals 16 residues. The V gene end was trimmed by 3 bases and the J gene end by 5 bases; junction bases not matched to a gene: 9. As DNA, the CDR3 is TGCGCCAGCAGCTCCCGGGGCTCTAGCGGGGGAGATACGCAGTATTTT. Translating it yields CASSSRGSSGGDTQYF.

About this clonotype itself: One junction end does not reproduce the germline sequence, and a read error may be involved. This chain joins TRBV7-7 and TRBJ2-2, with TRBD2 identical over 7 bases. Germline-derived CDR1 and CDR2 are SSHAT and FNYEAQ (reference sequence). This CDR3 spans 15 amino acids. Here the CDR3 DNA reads TGTGCTAGCAGCGTAAGCGGGGCAAACACCGGGGAGCTGTTTTTT. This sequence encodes CASSVSGANTGELFF.

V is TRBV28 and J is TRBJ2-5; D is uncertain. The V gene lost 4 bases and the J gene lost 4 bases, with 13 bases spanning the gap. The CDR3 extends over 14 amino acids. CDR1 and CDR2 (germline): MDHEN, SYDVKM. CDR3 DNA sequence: TGTGCCAGCAGTTCGCCCGGCGTCCCAGAGACCCAGTACTTC. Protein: CASSSPGVPETQYF.

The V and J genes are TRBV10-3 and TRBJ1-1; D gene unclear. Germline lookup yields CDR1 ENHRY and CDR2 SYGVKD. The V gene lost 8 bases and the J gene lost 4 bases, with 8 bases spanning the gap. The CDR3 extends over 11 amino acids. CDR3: CAIREGTEAFF. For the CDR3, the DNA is TGTGCCATCCGGGAGGGCACTGAAGCTTTCTTT.

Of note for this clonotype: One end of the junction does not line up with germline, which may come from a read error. This chain's CDR3 is CASSQEGSGGVDNEQFF. CDR3 DNA: TGTGCCAGCAGCCAAGAGGGCTCGGGGGGCGTAGACAACGAGCAGTTCTTC. The chain joins TRBV3-1 to TRBJ2-1; a weak D match, TRBD2 (7 bases). The germline CDR1 and CDR2 sequences are LGHDT and YNNKEL (reference sequence). This CDR3 has 17 residues.

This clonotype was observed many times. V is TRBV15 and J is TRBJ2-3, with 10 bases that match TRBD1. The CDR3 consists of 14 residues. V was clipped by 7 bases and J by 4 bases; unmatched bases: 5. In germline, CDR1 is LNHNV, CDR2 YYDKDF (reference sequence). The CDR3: CATNRDRGADTQYF. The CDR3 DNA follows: TGTGCCACCAACCGGGACAGGGGAGCAGATACGCAGTATTTT. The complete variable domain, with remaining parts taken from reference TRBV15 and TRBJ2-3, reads DAMVIQNPRYQVTQFGKPVTLSCSQTLNHNVMYWYQQKSSQAPKLLFHYYDKDFNNEADTPDNFQSRRPNTSFCFLDIRSPGLGDTAMYLCATNRDRGADTQYFGPGTRLTVL.

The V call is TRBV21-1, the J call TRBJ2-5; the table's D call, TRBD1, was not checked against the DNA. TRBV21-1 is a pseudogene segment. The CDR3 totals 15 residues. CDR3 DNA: TGTGCCAGCAGTAGGACAGGGAAGTCCGGCTACGAGCGGTACTTC. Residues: CASSRTGKSGYERYF.

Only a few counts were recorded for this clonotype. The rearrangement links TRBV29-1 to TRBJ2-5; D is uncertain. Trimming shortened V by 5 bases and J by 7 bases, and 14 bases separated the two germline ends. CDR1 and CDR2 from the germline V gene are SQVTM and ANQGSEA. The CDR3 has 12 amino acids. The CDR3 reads CSVLRSTGTQYF. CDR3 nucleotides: TGCAGCGTTCTCCGGTCCACCGGGACCCAGTACTTC.

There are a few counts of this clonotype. The CDR3: CASSYSVGSSSTDTQYF. The CDR3 nucleotides read TGTGCCAGCAGTTACTCAGTAGGGAGCTCTAGCACAGATACGCAGTATTTT. V is TRBV6-5 and J is TRBJ2-3; the D gene is possibly TRBD2 (5 bases). This CDR3 contains 17 residues. The ends were cut back, 0 bases at V and 0 bases at J, with 13 bases in the middle. The germline gives CDR1 MNHEY, CDR2 SVGAGI.

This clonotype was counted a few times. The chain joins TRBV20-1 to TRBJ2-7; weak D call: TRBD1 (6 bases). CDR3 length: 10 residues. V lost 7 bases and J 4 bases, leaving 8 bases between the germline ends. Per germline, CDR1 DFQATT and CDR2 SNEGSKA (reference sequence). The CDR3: CSVGQYEQYF. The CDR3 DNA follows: TGCAGTGTAGGACAGTACGAGCAGTACTTC.

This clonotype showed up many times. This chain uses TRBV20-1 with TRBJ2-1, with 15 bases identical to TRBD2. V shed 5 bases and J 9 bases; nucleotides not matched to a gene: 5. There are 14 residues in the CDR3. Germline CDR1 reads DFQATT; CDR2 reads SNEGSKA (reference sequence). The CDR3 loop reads CSAEGTSGGREQFF. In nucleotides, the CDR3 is TGCAGTGCTGAAGGGACTAGCGGGGGGCGTGAGCAGTTCTTC.

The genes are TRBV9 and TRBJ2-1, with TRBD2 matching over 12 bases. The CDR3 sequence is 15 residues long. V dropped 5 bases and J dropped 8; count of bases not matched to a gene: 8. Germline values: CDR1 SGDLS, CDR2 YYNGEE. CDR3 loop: CASRTTSGGLDEQFF. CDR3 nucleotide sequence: TGTGCCAGCAGAACTACTAGCGGGGGGTTGGATGAGCAGTTCTTC.

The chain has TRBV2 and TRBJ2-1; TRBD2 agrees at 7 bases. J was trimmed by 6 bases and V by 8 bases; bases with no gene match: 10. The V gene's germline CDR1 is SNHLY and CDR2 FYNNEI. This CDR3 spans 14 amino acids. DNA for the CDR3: TGTGCCAGCCAAGAAGTCCTAGCGGCCAATGAGCAGTTCTTC. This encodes CASQEVLAANEQFF.

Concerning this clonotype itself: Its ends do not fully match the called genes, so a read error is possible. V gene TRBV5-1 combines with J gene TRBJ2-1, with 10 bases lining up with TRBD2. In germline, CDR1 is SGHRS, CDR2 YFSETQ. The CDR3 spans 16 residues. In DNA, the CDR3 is TGCGCCAACAGCTTGGAGGTAGCGGGGGGCCACAATGAGCAGTTCTTC. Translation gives CANSLEVAGGHNEQFF.